Listed here are 2 T cell receptor beta chains from one sample, sequenced in a study of Ad26.COV2.S vaccination and SARS-CoV-2 variants. Treatment here: around 19 received Ad26.COV2.S at low or high dose, single or two shots; 5 received placebo; per-sample allocation not given. Sampling was done on day 63 after the first vaccine or placebo injection. Produced via immunoSEQ multiplex PCR; TCRdb's table is partial and in-frame only. The profile shows over 400,000 clones, 92% of them singletons. The sample consisted of peripheral blood, taken in a trial of Ad26.COV2.S vaccine versus placebo. The receptors derive from a person between 18 and 65 years old who received the Ad26.COV2.S COVID-19 vaccine or a placebo.

V is TRBV5-4 and J is TRBJ1-1; D unresolved. The germline V and J ends were trimmed by 1 base and 3 bases, with 10 bases remaining between them. This CDR3 spans 14 amino acids. Germline lookup yields CDR1 SGHNT and CDR2 YYREEE (reference sequence). The CDR3 DNA reads as TGTGCCAGCAGCTTGAGTGAAGAAGACACTGAAGCTTTCTTT. Its translation: CASSLSEEDTEAFF. Full variable domain (outside the CDR3, taken from reference TRBV5-4 and TRBJ1-1): ETGVTQSPTHLIKTRGQQVTLRCSSQSGHNTVSWYQQALGQGPQFIFQYYREEENGRGNFPPRFSGLQFPNYSSELNVNALELDDSALYLCASSLSEEDTEAFFGQGTRLTVV.

This rearrangement joins TRBV30 to TRBJ2-7, with 9 bases lining up with TRBD1. Germline-derived CDR1 and CDR2 are GTSNPN and SVGIG (reference sequence). Trimming cost V 8 bases and J 3 bases; bases outside gene matches: 8. The CDR3 extends over 13 amino acids. The CDR3 sequence: CAGNPGQGYEQYF. CDR3 DNA sequence: TGTGCCGGCAATCCGGGACAGGGCTACGAGCAGTACTTC.